These 4 T cell receptor beta chains share one sample of origin, sequenced in a study of cytomegalovirus exposure and HLA in healthy donors. It was with 60 Vbeta and 13 Jbeta primers that the PCR ran. Here immunoSEQ multiplex PCR was the method, and the copy in TCRdb shows in-frame clones only, minus some. The sample gives 150,000 to 170,000 clones, about four fifths of which show up once; 2.8% is in the top ten. Sequenced sample: PBMCs. The source of these receptors is a man aged 18 to 29 in good health and CMV-seronegative.

The chain joins TRBV6-5 to TRBJ1-2; 7 bases map to TRBD1. This CDR3 is built from 14 residues. Germline assignment: CDR1 MNHEY and CDR2 SVGAGI. The V segment lost 0 bases and the J segment 8 bases; nucleotides outside the gene matches: 6. The CDR3 DNA sequence: TGTGCCAGCAGTTACTCAGGACAGGTGTACGGCTACACCTTC. Its protein product is CASSYSGQVYGYTF.

The J gene is TRBJ1-2, the V gene TRBV28; tentatively, D is TRBD1 (5 bases). The CDR3 has 14 amino acids. Trimming left V 6 bases short and J 3 bases short, with 14 bases between. Germline lookup yields CDR1 MDHEN and CDR2 SYDVKM. The CDR3 here is CASRPGGSYYGYTF. CDR3 sequence (DNA): TGTGCCAGCAGACCCGGGGGGTCTTACTATGGCTACACCTTC.

The V call is TRBV20-1, the J call TRBJ2-1; TRBD2 might be the D (5 bases). Germline CDR1 reads DFQATT; CDR2 reads SNEGSKA (reference sequence). CDR3 length: 11 residues. Trimming removed 6 bases from V and 7 bases from J, with 10 bases in between. The CDR3 sequence: CSALSVNEQFF. As DNA, the CDR3 is TGCAGTGCCCTTAGCGTAAATGAGCAGTTCTTC.

This clone was found once. V gene TRBV4-2 combines with J gene TRBJ2-5, with a tentative D call TRBD2 (6 bases). This CDR3 is 15 amino acids long. Germline V lookup: CDR1 LGHNA, CDR2 YNFKEQ. V lost 1 base to trimming and J lost 3 bases, with 12 bases between them. The CDR3: CASSQGRGLEETQYF. The CDR3 DNA sequence: TGTGCCAGCAGCCAAGGGAGGGGACTGGAAGAGACCCAGTACTTC.